The 24 T cell receptor beta chains listed next were all sequenced from one sample in a study of CD8+ T cells in alopecia areata. RNA was isolated and reverse transcribed to cDNA, the sequencing template. This table comes from immunoSEQ multiplex PCR, and its TCRdb copy is limited to in-frame clones, with some not included. The sample holds 85,000 to 110,000 clones, approximately 84% seen once. Treatment in this sample: oral pan-JAK inhibitor, 5-10 mg twice daily. The sequenced sample was CD8+ T cells sorted from blood, obtained at roughly week 30, from a patient treated with tofacitinib. The receptor set was obtained from a human donor with alopecia areata.

This sequence joins TRBV11-2 and TRBJ2-7, with D tentatively TRBD1 (5 bases). CDR1 and CDR2 from the germline V gene are SGHAT and FQNNGV. Trimming left V 5 bases short and J 2 bases short, with 16 bases between. The CDR3 runs to 15 residues. The CDR3: CASSPGQGSPYEQYF. The CDR3 coding sequence is TGTGCCAGCAGCCCCGGGCAGGGATCGCCCTACGAGCAGTACTTC.

Comment on this clone: One junction end disagrees with the germline gene, perhaps due to a read error. J is TRBJ1-2 and V is TRBV9, with TRBD1 matching 7 bases. The CDR3 covers 10 residues. In germline, CDR1 is SGDLS, CDR2 YYNGEE. The CDR3: CASSGDSPLF. The CDR3 DNA sequence: TGTGCCAGCAGCGGGGACAGCCCGTTGTTC.

This clone is a singleton in its sample. The rearrangement links TRBV10-3 to TRBJ2-7; weak D call: TRBD2 (5 bases). Between the trimmed V and J ends, which lost 3 bases and 0 bases, there was a span of 9 bases. Per the germline V gene, CDR1 is ENHRY and CDR2 is SYGVKD. The CDR3 has 14 amino acids. The CDR3 reads CAISETGSSYEQYF. The CDR3 DNA sequence: TGTGCCATCAGTGAAACGGGAAGCTCCTACGAGCAGTACTTC.

V is TRBV7-8 and J is TRBJ2-7, with a possible D match to TRBD1 (5 bases). The germline V and J ends were trimmed by 4 bases and 2 bases, with 15 bases remaining between them. The length of the CDR3 is 15 residues. Germline CDR1 reads SGHVS; CDR2 reads FQNEAQ. CDR3 sequence: CASSSRTSSAYEQYF. For the CDR3, the DNA is TGTGCCAGCAGCTCCCGGACAAGTTCTGCCTACGAGCAGTACTTC.

Written as DNA, the CDR3 is TGTGCCAGCAGCTTAGGAGGGTCCAACCTACAGCCTGAAGCTTTCTTT. It is translated as CASSLGGSNLQPEAFF. The rearrangement joins TRBV11-2 to TRBJ1-1; D not resolved. With 1 base removed from V and 6 bases from J, the gap between germline ends came to 18 bases. This CDR3 is 16 amino acids long. Germline assignment: CDR1 SGHAT and CDR2 FQNNGV.

The chain carries TRBV19 and TRBJ1-5; D gene unclear. Trimming took 9 bases from V and 3 from J, leaving 18 bases between them. Per germline, CDR1 LNHDA and CDR2 SQIVND (reference sequence). The CDR3 is made up of 15 amino acids. CDR3 residues: CASGSPSNPNQPQHF. The CDR3, as DNA: TGTGCCAGCGGGTCACCCTCTAACCCCAATCAGCCCCAGCATTTT. The full variable domain, with the rest looked up from reference TRBV19 and TRBJ1-5, is DGGITQSPKYLFRKEGQNVTLSCEQNLNHDAMYWYRQDPGQGLRLIYYSQIVNDFQKGDIAEGYSVSREKKESFPLTVTSAQKNPTAFYLCASGSPSNPNQPQHFGDGTRLSIL.

This chain uses TRBV5-6 with TRBJ1-1, with a tentative D call TRBD1 (5 bases). This CDR3 region has 14 residues. Germline-derived CDR1 and CDR2 are SGHDT and YYEEEE. The V gene lost 5 bases and the J gene lost 5 bases, with 16 bases spanning the gap. In DNA form, the CDR3 reads TGTGCCAGCAGAATTCCGAAATGGGGGACTGAAGCTTTCTTT. Protein product: CASRIPKWGTEAFF.

The rearrangement uses TRBV9 and TRBJ2-7; D remains ambiguous. The CDR3 spans 13 residues. V was cut by 3 bases and J by 0 bases, with 7 bases left in between. CDR1 and CDR2 (germline): SGDLS, YYNGEE. The CDR3 loop reads CASSGPDSYEQYF. In DNA form, the CDR3 reads TGTGCCAGCAGCGGTCCTGACTCCTACGAGCAGTACTTC.

This chain links TRBV4-1 with TRBJ2-7; D could derive from TRBD1 or TRBD2 (5 bases each). Germline V gene sequence: CDR1 MGHRA, CDR2 YSYEKL. Deletions cut 1 base from V and 3 bases from J, with 10 bases between. CDR3 length: 14 residues. Here the CDR3 reads CASSQVHGGYEQYF. DNA for the CDR3: TGCGCCAGCAGCCAAGTCCATGGGGGCTACGAGCAGTACTTC.

CDR3 amino acids: CASSPSPGSQPQHF. The CDR3 bases are TGTGCCAGCAGCCCTTCACCAGGGTCCCAGCCCCAGCATTTT. The gene calls are TRBV13 and TRBJ1-5; D might be TRBD1 (5 bases). This CDR3 has 14 amino acids. Trimming cost V 5 bases and J 7 bases, with 15 bases left between them. Per germline, CDR1 PRHDT and CDR2 FYEKMQ (reference sequence).

V usage is TRBV30 and J usage is TRBJ2-5, with D possibly TRBD1 on 5 matching bases. The last part of the DNA fits TRBJ2-7 better; the J call may be wrong. The length of the CDR3 is 14 residues. Germline V lookup: CDR1 GTSNPN, CDR2 SVGIG (reference sequence). CDR3 region: CAWSEGPDIDEQYF. The DNA of the CDR3 is TGTGCCTGGAGTGAGGGTCCGGACATCGACGAGCAGTACTTC.

The V and J genes are TRBV30 and TRBJ2-2, with 15 bases identical to TRBD2. The CDR3 contains 16 residues. Unmatched junction bases numbered 5, after V lost 3 bases and J lost 6 bases. Germline V gene data show CDR1 as GTSNPN and CDR2 as SVGIG (reference sequence). This CDR3 reads CAWSGWTSGGAGELFF. DNA for the CDR3: TGTGCCTGGAGCGGCTGGACTAGCGGGGGGGCCGGGGAGCTGTTTTTT.

There are a few counts of this clone. This chain joins TRBV7-9 and TRBJ2-1; D ambiguous. Trimming left V 2 bases short and J 10 bases short, with 9 bases between. The V gene's germline CDR1 is SEHNR and CDR2 FQNEAQ (reference sequence). This CDR3 spans 12 amino acids. CDR3 residues: CASSLFQREQFF. In DNA, the CDR3 is TGTGCCAGCAGCTTATTCCAACGAGAGCAGTTCTTC.

The genes are TRBV9 and TRBJ2-3, with D hard to call. Germline V CDR1 and CDR2: SGDLS, YYNGEE. The CDR3 runs 12 residues. The V end lost 0 bases, the J end lost 2 bases, and 1 base lay between the germline ends. Here the CDR3 DNA reads TGTGCCAGCAGCGTAGCCACAGATACGCAGTATTTT. Its protein is CASSVATDTQYF.

This clone was counted only a few times. The gene calls are TRBV6-6 and TRBJ2-7; D is possibly TRBD2 (5 bases). Germline V gene sequence: CDR1 MNHNY, CDR2 SVGAGI (reference sequence). Between the trimmed V and J ends, which lost 6 bases and 5 bases, there was a span of 11 bases. The CDR3 runs to 12 residues. The CDR3 region is CASSPGRDEQYF. CDR3 bases: TGTGCCAGCAGCCCCGGGCGGGACGAGCAGTACTTC.

This clone has only one observation. Other DNA sequences in this specimen translate into the identical CDR3. This rearrangement joins TRBV9 to TRBJ1-1, with D hard to call. The CDR3 runs 13 residues. The germline CDR1 and CDR2 sequences are SGDLS and YYNGEE. Trimming shortened V by 0 bases and J by 5 bases, and 8 bases separated the two germline ends. The CDR3 reads CASSVGGSTEAFF. The CDR3 bases are TGTGCCAGCAGCGTAGGAGGGAGTACTGAAGCTTTCTTT.

V is TRBV23-1 and J is TRBJ1-5; possible D gene TRBD1, 6 bases. TRBV23-1 is an ORF, with its function uncertain. Between the trimmed V and J ends, which lost 6 bases and 3 bases, there was a span of 12 bases. This CDR3 comprises 14 residues. The CDR3 sequence is CASSSGDNNQPQHF. For the CDR3, the DNA is TGCGCCAGCAGCTCCGGGGACAACAATCAGCCCCAGCATTTT.

This chain joins TRBV6-6 and TRBJ2-3; D is ambiguous. The CDR3 runs to 14 residues. V was pared by 3 bases and J by 6 bases, with 13 bases between. Germline lookup yields CDR1 MNHNY and CDR2 SVGAGI (reference sequence). The CDR3 DNA reads TGTGCCAGCAGTTATTCCACCGCCAGGGATACGCAGTATTTT. As protein: CASSYSTARDTQYF.

This sequence joins TRBV9 and TRBJ2-3; 7 nucleotides match TRBD2. Germline V gene lookup returns CDR1 SGDLS and CDR2 YYNGEE. V dropped 6 bases and J dropped 2; count of bases not matched to a gene: 15. The CDR3 extends over 17 amino acids. In nucleotides, the CDR3 is TGTGCCAGCACCCCCCTGGGGTTGGGGGGGGACACAGATACGCAGTATTTT. Protein product: CASTPLGLGGDTDTQYF.

The chain uses TRBV10-2 and TRBJ1-2; D not resolved. The CDR3 sequence is 11 residues long. Germline-derived CDR1 and CDR2 are WSHSY and SAAADI. The V and J ends lost 0 bases and 4 bases respectively, with 0 bases between them. The CDR3 reads CASSESYGYTF. The CDR3 DNA reads TGCGCCAGCAGTGAGTCCTATGGCTACACCTTC.

This rearrangement joins TRBV10-2 to TRBJ2-1, with TRBD1 as a possible D gene (6 bases). The CDR3 is 13 amino acids. With 8 bases removed from V and 6 bases from J, the gap between germline ends came to 14 bases. The V gene's germline CDR1 is WSHSY and CDR2 SAAADI. The CDR3 region is CASLNQGPNEQFF. In DNA form, the CDR3 reads TGCGCCAGCCTTAATCAGGGGCCCAATGAGCAGTTCTTC.

V and J are TRBV30 and TRBJ2-7; D might be TRBD2 (5 bases). The germline V gene has CDR1 GTSNPN and CDR2 SVGIG (reference sequence). The CDR3 spans 11 residues. V was shortened by 1 base and J by 7 bases, with 8 bases between the two germline ends. The CDR3 reads CAWSESGEQYF. The CDR3 coding sequence is TGTGCCTGGAGTGAGTCGGGAGAGCAGTACTTC. The full variable domain, with the rest looked up from reference TRBV30 and TRBJ2-7, is SQTIHQWPATLVQPVGSPLSLECTVEGTSNPNLYWYRQAAGRGLQLLFYSVGIGQISSEVPQNLSASRPQDRQFILSSKKLLLSDSGFYLCAWSESGEQYFGPGTRLTVT.

The gene calls are TRBV5-1 and TRBJ2-7, with D hard to call. Between the trimmed V and J ends, which lost 4 bases and 4 bases, there was a span of 12 bases. Germline loops: CDR1 SGHRS, CDR2 YFSETQ. The CDR3 has 13 residues. CDR3 region: CASSSPPFYEQYF. CDR3 nucleotides: TGCGCCAGCAGCAGCCCGCCTTTTTACGAGCAGTACTTC.

This chain uses TRBV5-1 with TRBJ2-7; no firm D call. V was shortened by 4 bases and J by 6 bases, with 14 bases between the two germline ends. The CDR3 sequence is 13 residues long. CDR1 and CDR2 (germline): SGHRS, YFSETQ. The CDR3 sequence is CASSPLLRPEQYF. The CDR3 DNA follows: TGCGCCAGCAGCCCGCTCCTAAGACCCGAGCAGTACTTC.